This T cell receptor beta chain derives from a study of blood T cell repertoires in COVID-19. Study-wide context: Acute-phase and convalescent COVID-19 samples originated in the United States, Italy and Spain.

Original handling: The authors estimated nucleated cell counts from reference gene primer amplification. The table came from immunoSEQ multiplex PCR; TCRdb's copy has only in-frame clones and leaves some out. That table gives V, J and clone size, and the DNA gave D and trimming. The table has around 270,000 clones, around 89% seen once. V was pared by 6 bases and J by 3 bases, with 5 bases of the junction left unmatched. CDR1 and CDR2 from the germline V gene are SGHTA and FQGNSA. The CDR3 consists of 16 residues. This clone was recorded a few times. The source of this sequence is a man aged 35 to 55 with acute or convalescent COVID-19. The sequencing input was peripheral blood. The chain carries TRBV7-2 and TRBJ2-2; 12 bases fit TRBD2. The CDR3 sequence is CASRITSGGYTGELFF. The CDR3 DNA reads as TGTGCCAGCAGGATAACTAGCGGGGGGTACACCGGGGAGCTGTTTTTT.